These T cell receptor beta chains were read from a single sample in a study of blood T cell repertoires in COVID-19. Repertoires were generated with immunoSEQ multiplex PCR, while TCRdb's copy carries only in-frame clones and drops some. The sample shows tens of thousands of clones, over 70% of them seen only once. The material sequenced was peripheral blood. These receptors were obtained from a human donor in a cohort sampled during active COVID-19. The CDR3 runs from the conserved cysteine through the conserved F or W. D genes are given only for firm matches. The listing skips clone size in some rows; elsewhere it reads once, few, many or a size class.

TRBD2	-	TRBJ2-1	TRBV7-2	TGTGCCAGCAGCTTAGTAAGCGGGGGAAGCTCCTACAATGAGCAGTTCTTC	CASSLVSGGSSYNEQFF
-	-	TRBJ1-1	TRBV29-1	TGCAGCGTTGAATTGGGGCTTGAGAACACTGAAGCTTTCTTT	CSVELGLENTEAFF
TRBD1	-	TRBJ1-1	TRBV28	TGTGCCAGCGGGGGACAGGTAAACACTGAAGCTTTCTTT	CASGGQVNTEAFF
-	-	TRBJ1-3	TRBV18	TGTGCCAGCTCACCACCAAATCGACAGACTGGAAACACCATATATTTT	CASSPPNRQTGNTIYF
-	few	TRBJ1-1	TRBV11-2	TGTGCCAGCAGCTTAGCGCCGGACACTGAAGCTTTCTTT	CASSLAPDTEAFF
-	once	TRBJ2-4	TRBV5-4	TGTGCCAGCAGCTTATTTAGAGACTCGAACATTCAGTACTTC	CASSLFRDSNIQYF
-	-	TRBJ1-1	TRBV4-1	TGCGCCAGCAGCCAAGGGCCTCGGGGCCTGGGGCGGGGCACTGAAGCTTTCTTT	CASSQGPRGLGRGTEAFF
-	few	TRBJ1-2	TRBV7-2	TGTGCCAGCAGCTTAGAGAACAGCAACTATGGCTACACCTTC	CASSLENSNYGYTF
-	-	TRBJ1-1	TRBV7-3	TGTGCCAGCAGCCTTAACGGAGACACTGAAGCTTTCTTT	CASSLNGDTEAFF
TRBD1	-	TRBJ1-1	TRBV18	TGTGCCAGCTGCCCCTCACACCGAAACAGGGGCACTGAAGCTTTCTTT	CASCPSHRNRGTEAFF
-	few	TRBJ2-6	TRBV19	TGTGCCAGTAGTTTCCAGGCTGGGGCCAACGTCCTGACTTTC	CASSFQAGANVLTF
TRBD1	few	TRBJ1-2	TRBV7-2	TGTGCCAGCAGCTTAGCCCTTGGGACCACACAGGGGGGCTACACCTTC	CASSLALGTTQGGYTF
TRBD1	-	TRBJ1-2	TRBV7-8	TGTGCCAGCAGCCCCGGACAGGGGAACTATGGCTACACCTTC	CASSPGQGNYGYTF
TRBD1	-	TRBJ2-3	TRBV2	TGTGCCAGCAGCTTCGACAGGGTCTTTTCAGATACGCAGTATTTT	CASSFDRVFSDTQYF
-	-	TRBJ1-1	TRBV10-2	TGCGCCAGCAGTGAGCCGATGGGAGGGGGGAACACTGAAGCTTTCTTT	CASSEPMGGGNTEAFF
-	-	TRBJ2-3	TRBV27	TGTGCCACCCTTCCATCGGTGTGGGCGAGCACAGATACGCAGTATTTT	CATLPSVWASTDTQYF